The subject of this entry is one T cell receptor beta chain. The data originate from a study of blood T cell repertoires in COVID-19. The table came from immunoSEQ multiplex PCR; TCRdb's copy has only in-frame clones and leaves some out. The sample includes some 370,000 clones, roughly four fifths of them seen just once. In germline, CDR1 is LNHDA, CDR2 SQIVND (reference sequence). Trimming cost V 4 bases and J 4 bases, with 19 bases left between them. This CDR3 contains 16 residues. The sample comprised PBMCs or T cells enriched from blood (not recorded which). This receptor was identified in a woman aged 50 to 65 who had recovered from COVID-19. The chain links TRBV19 to TRBJ2-5, with D maybe TRBD1 (6 bases). This chain's CDR3 is CASSSLQGRVGETQYF. Written as DNA, the CDR3 is TGTGCCAGTAGTAGCTTACAGGGCCGGGTAGGAGAGACCCAGTACTTC.